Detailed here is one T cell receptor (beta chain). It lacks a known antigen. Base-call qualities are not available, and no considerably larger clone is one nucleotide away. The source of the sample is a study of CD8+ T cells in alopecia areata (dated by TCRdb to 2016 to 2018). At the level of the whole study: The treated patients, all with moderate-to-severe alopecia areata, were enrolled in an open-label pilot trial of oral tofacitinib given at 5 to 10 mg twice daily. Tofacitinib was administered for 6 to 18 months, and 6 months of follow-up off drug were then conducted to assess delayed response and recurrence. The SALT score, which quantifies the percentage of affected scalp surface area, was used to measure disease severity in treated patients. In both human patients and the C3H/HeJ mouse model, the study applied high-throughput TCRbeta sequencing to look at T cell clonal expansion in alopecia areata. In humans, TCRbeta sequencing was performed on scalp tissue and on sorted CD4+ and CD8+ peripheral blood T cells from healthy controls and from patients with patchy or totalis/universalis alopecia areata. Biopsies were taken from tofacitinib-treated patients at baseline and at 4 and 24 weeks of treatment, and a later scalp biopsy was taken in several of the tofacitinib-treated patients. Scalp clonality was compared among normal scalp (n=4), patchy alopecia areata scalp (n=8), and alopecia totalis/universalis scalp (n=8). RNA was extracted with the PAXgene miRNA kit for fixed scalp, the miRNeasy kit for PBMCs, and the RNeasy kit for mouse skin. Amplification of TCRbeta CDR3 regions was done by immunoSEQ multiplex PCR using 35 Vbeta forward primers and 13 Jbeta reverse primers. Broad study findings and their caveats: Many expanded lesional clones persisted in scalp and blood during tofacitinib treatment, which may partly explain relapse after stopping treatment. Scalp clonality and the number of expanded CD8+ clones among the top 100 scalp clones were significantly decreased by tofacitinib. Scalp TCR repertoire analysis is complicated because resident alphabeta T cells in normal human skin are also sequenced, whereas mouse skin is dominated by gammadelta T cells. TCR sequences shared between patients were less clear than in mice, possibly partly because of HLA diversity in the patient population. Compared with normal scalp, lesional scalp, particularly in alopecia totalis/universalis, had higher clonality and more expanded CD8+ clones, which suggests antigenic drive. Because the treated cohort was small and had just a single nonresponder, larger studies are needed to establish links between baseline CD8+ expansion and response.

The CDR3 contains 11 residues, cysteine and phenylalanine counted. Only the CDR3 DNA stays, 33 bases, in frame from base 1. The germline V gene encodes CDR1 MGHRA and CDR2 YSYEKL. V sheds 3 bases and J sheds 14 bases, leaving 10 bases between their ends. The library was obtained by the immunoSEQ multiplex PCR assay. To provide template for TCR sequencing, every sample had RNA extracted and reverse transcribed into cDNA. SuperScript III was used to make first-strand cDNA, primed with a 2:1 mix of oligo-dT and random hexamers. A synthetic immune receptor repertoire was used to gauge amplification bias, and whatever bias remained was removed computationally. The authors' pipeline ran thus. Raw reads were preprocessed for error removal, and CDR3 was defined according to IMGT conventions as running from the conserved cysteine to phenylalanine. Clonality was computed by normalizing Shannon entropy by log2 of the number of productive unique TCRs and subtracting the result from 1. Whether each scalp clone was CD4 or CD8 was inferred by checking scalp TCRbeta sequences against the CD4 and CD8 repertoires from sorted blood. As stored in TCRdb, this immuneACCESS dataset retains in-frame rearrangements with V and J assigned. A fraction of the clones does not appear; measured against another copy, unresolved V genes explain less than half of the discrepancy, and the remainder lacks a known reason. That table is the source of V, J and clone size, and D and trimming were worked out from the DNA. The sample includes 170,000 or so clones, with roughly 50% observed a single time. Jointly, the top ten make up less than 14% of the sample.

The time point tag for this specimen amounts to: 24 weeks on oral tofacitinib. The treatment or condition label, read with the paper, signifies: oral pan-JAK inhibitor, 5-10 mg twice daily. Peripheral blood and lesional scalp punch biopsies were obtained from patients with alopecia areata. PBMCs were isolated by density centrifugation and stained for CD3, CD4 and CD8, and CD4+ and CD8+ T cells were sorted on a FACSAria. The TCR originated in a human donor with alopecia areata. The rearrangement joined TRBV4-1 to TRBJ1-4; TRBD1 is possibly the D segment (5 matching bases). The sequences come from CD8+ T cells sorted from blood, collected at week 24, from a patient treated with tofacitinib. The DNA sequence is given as TGCGCCAGCAGCCAGGCAGGGTTTCTGTTTTTT. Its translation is CASSQAGFLFF.